These T cell receptor beta chains were read from a single sample in a study of vaccination and CD4 T cells after COVID-19. These receptors lack a known antigen. One entry per CDR3 protein results from TCRdb running MiXCR on the PCR reads. This repertoire shows around 15,000 distinct CDR3 sequences, approximately 50% found once; its top ten account for over 3.5%. The sequenced sample was CD4+ T cells from blood, cultured in vitro, obtained before SARS-CoV-2 vaccination. The origin of the receptors is a human donor who had recovered from COVID-19. Both conserved end residues are part of each CDR3. Each record gives: clone size, D gene, V gene, J gene, CDR3 protein, CDR3 DNA. A D gene is named only where the DNA matches it firmly. Clone size, where shown, is once, few, many, or a class for clones that have expanded.

>few|-|TRBV30|TRBJ1-1
CACGWDTEAFF
TGTGCCTGCGGGTGGGACACTGAAGCTTTCTTT
>-|-|TRBV6-5|TRBJ1-1
CASSYLSAGTPTEAFF
TGTGCCAGCAGTTACCTTTCGGCAGGAACGCCGACTGAAGCTTTCTTT
>once|-|TRBV7-2|TRBJ2-7
CASSRGTSYEQYF
TGTGCCAGCAGCCGTGGGACCAGCTACGAGCAGTACTTC
>-|-|TRBV10-3|TRBJ1-1
CAIRGYATEAFF
TGTGCCATCAGGGGATATGCGACTGAAGCTTTCTTT
>few|-|TRBV7-8|TRBJ2-5
CASSLDRGGMGETQYF
TGTGCCAGCAGCTTGGATAGGGGTGGGATGGGAGAGACCCAGTACTTC
>-|-|TRBV7-9|TRBJ2-7
CASSLSVPTYEQYF
TGTGCCAGCAGCTTATCTGTGCCGACCTACGAGCAGTACTTC
>few|-|TRBV6-1|TRBJ1-5
CASSGSMGNQPQHF
TGTGCCAGCAGTGGGAGTATGGGCAATCAGCCCCAGCATTTT
>-|-|TRBV20-1|TRBJ1-1
CSAREKTEAFF
TGCAGTGCTAGAGAGAAGACTGAAGCTTTCTTT
>-|TRBD1|TRBV15|TRBJ2-3
CATGQGGTDTQYF
TGTGCCACCGGGCAGGGGGGCACAGATACGCAGTATTTT
>-|-|TRBV7-3|TRBJ2-5
CASSLNRAETQYF
TGTGCCAGCAGCTTAAACAGGGCTGAGACCCAGTACTTC
>-|-|TRBV2|TRBJ2-3
CATFPGASFADTQYF
TGTGCCACCTTTCCGGGGGCTAGCTTTGCAGATACGCAGTATTTT
>few|-|TRBV7-2|TRBJ2-2
CASSLRGGGGELFF
TGTGCCAGCAGCTTACGCGGGGGCGGAGGGGAGCTGTTTTTT
>few|-|TRBV5-4|TRBJ1-2
CASSLVGQGYGYTF
TGTGCCAGCAGCTTGGTGGGGCAGGGGTATGGCTACACCTTC
>-|TRBD1|TRBV19|TRBJ1-6
CASSTGQANSPLHF
TGTGCCAGTAGTACGGGACAGGCTAATTCACCCCTCCACTTT
>-|-|TRBV28|TRBJ1-5
CASSLSGLNQPQHF
TGTGCCAGCAGTTTATCAGGGTTGAATCAGCCCCAGCATTTT
>once|-|TRBV6-1|TRBJ1-3
CASRTLPESGNTIYF
TGTGCCAGCAGAACCCTCCCGGAGTCTGGAAACACCATATATTTT
>once|TRBD2|TRBV20-1|TRBJ2-7
CSAPLAGGYEQYF
TGCAGTGCCCCGCTAGCGGGGGGGTACGAGCAGTACTTC
>-|-|TRBV5-4|TRBJ2-3
CASSLSGRDTQYF
TGTGCCAGCAGCTTATCGGGGCGAGATACGCAGTATTTT
>few|-|TRBV20-1|TRBJ1-5
CSASAEPNQPQHF
TGCAGTGCTAGTGCCGAACCCAATCAGCCCCAGCATTTT
>few|-|TRBV7-2|TRBJ2-7
CASSSTPYEQYF
TGTGCCAGCAGCTCCACCCCCTACGAGCAGTACTTC
>few|-|TRBV7-2|TRBJ2-3
CASSLEGWGTDTQYF
TGTGCCAGCAGCTTGGAGGGTTGGGGCACAGATACGCAGTATTTT
>-|-|TRBV20-1|TRBJ1-6
CSAFPNRGNSPLHF
TGCAGTGCTTTCCCTAACCGGGGTAATTCACCCCTCCACTTT
>-|TRBD2|TRBV24-1|TRBJ2-6
CAVGGGISGANVLTF
TGTGCCGTCGGCGGGGGGATCTCTGGGGCCAACGTCCTGACTTTC
>-|TRBD1|TRBV20-1|TRBJ2-7
CSARELTPGGGYEQYF
TGCAGTGCTAGAGAACTTACCCCAGGGGGCGGCTACGAGCAGTACTTC
>-|-|TRBV6-5|TRBJ1-5
CASSFSGSNQPQHF
TGTGCCAGCAGTTTCTCGGGTAGCAATCAGCCCCAGCATTTT
>-|TRBD2|TRBV2|TRBJ2-5
CASSVVGGGASGETQYF
TGTGCCAGCAGTGTAGTTGGCGGGGGGGCCTCGGGGGAGACCCAGTACTTC
>-|-|TRBV20-1|TRBJ2-3
CSARVRTDTQYF
TGCAGTGCTAGAGTACGGACAGATACGCAGTATTTT
>-|TRBD1|TRBV4-2|TRBJ2-2
CASSRGTGGDTGELFF
TGTGCCAGCAGCCGAGGGACAGGGGGCGACACCGGGGAGCTGTTTTTT
>-|TRBD1|TRBV11-3|TRBJ2-1
CASSVHVRGYFYEQFF
TGTGCCAGCAGCGTACACGTCAGGGGGTATTTTTATGAGCAGTTCTTC
>-|TRBD1|TRBV6-9|TRBJ2-7
CASSPDRAGEQYF
TGTGCCAGCAGCCCGGACAGGGCGGGCGAGCAGTACTTC
>-|-|TRBV5-5|TRBJ1-2
CASSQSTGGNYGYTF
TGTGCCAGCAGCCAGTCGACGGGAGGAAACTATGGCTACACCTTC
>-|-|TRBV19|TRBJ2-2
CASKSGELFF
TGTGCCAGTAAGAGCGGGGAGCTGTTTTTT
>few|TRBD1|TRBV27|TRBJ1-1
CASRPQGANTEAFF
TGTGCCAGCAGGCCGCAGGGGGCGAACACTGAAGCTTTCTTT
>-|-|TRBV7-9|TRBJ1-3
CASSTHWDSMLSGNTIYF
TGTGCCAGCAGCACCCACTGGGACTCTATGTTAAGTGGAAACACCATATATTTT
>few|-|TRBV7-2|TRBJ1-2
CASSSYERPTYGYTF
TGTGCCAGCAGCTCGTACGAGAGACCGACTTATGGCTACACCTTC
>-|-|TRBV11-3|TRBJ2-5
CASSSRFGTQYF
TGTGCCAGCAGCTCCCGGTTTGGGACCCAGTACTTC
>-|TRBD1|TRBV6-1|TRBJ1-2
CASKRDRASYGYTF
TGTGCCAGCAAACGGGACAGAGCGTCCTATGGCTACACCTTC
>-|-|TRBV6-1|TRBJ2-5
CASSRDLQETQYF
TGTGCCAGCAGCAGGGACCTCCAAGAGACCCAGTACTTC
>-|-|TRBV6-1|TRBJ1-1
CASKYTSIEVTEAFF
TGTGCCAGCAAATACACCTCGATAGAGGTTACTGAAGCTTTCTTT
>few|TRBD1|TRBV20-1|TRBJ2-3
CSASPGQGVTPDTQYF
TGCAGTGCTAGTCCGGGACAGGGGGTCACTCCAGATACGCAGTATTTT
>-|TRBD2|TRBV6-1|TRBJ2-6
CASRQGAGETYPGANVLTF
TGTGCCAGCAGACAAGGGGCGGGGGAAACCTATCCTGGGGCCAACGTCCTGACTTTC
>-|TRBD1|TRBV10-2|TRBJ1-2
CANQSQGANYGYTF
TGCGCCAACCAGTCCCAGGGGGCGAACTATGGCTACACCTTC
>-|TRBD2|TRBV6-1|TRBJ2-5
CAATGLAGKGTQYF
TGTGCCGCCACGGGACTAGCGGGAAAGGGCACCCAGTACTTC
>-|-|TRBV2|TRBJ1-1
CASRVATEAFF
TGTGCCAGCAGGGTCGCCACTGAAGCTTTCTTT
>-|TRBD2|TRBV6-1|TRBJ2-3
CAISPLAESPDTQYF
TGTGCCATCAGTCCTCTAGCGGAGTCCCCAGATACGCAGTATTTT
>few|-|TRBV20-1|TRBJ1-1
CSVETGTEAFF
TGCAGTGTTGAGACAGGCACTGAAGCTTTCTTT
>-|-|TRBV3-1|TRBJ2-5
CASRQGPTLETQYF
TGTGCCAGCAGGCAGGGACCCACCCTAGAGACCCAGTACTTC
>-|-|TRBV20-1|TRBJ2-6
CSVRTSHSGANVLTF
TGCAGTGTCCGGACCTCGCACTCTGGGGCCAACGTCCTGACTTTC